This paragraph covers one TCR beta chain sequence. This entry is derived from a study of T cell responses to AZD1222 COVID-19 vaccine. CDR1 DFQATT and CDR2 SNEGSKA come from the germline V gene (reference sequence). V shed 3 bases and J shed 8 bases, with 17 bases lying between them. CDR3 size: 14 residues. This table comes from immunoSEQ multiplex PCR, and its TCRdb copy is limited to in-frame clones, with some not included. Among 84,000 or so clones listed, about 85% were seen once. The chain carries TRBV20-1 and TRBJ2-1; D possibly uses TRBD1 or TRBD2 (7 bases each). The sequence was collected from an adult in good health. Here the sequenced sample was peripheral blood, taken on day 0 of AZD1222 vaccination. CDR3 protein: CSASQPRGGDEQFF. The CDR3 nucleotides read TGCAGTGCTAGTCAGCCCAGGGGGGGGGATGAGCAGTTCTTC.